The rows below give T cell receptor beta chains drawn from one sample of a study of T cell repertoires in cytomegalovirus infection. MiXCR was run by TCRdb on the reads, yielding one entry per CDR3 protein. In the table there are 350,000 to 400,000 distinct CDR3 sequences, about 32% of which are singletons. These receptors have no identified antigens. Specimen: cultured PBMCs, collected from culture after CMV antigen stimulation. These receptors were taken from a human donor in good health (CMV status not recorded). Some clones in this sample may be carry-over from other donors' samples. Each CDR3 is given with its conserved first and last residue. The D gene is left open where the match is weak. Clone size, where shown, is once, few, many, or a class for clones that have expanded.

>TRBJ2-1|NA|TRBV30|NA
CAWSVVDEQFF
TGTGCCTGGAGTGTTGTTGATGAGCAGTTCTTC
>TRBJ2-2|NA|TRBV7-7|NA
CASSLVEGGELFF
TGTGCCAGCAGCTTAGTCGAGGGCGGGGAGCTGTTTTTT
>TRBJ2-1|NA|TRBV28|NA
CASSSARGASSYNEQFF
TGTGCCAGCAGTTCCGCACGAGGCGCCAGCTCCTACAATGAGCAGTTCTTC
>TRBJ1-3|NA|TRBV4-1|NA
CASSPTWTAGNTIYF
TGCGCCAGCAGCCCCACTTGGACGGCTGGGAACACCATATATTTT
>TRBJ2-2|NA|TRBV19|NA
CASSIDQLVEGPTGELFF
TGTGCCAGTAGTATAGATCAACTAGTAGAGGGACCCACCGGGGAGCTGTTTTTT
>TRBJ1-5|NA|TRBV9|few
CASSGADENQPQHF
TGTGCCAGCAGTGGCGCCGACGAAAATCAGCCCCAGCATTTT
>TRBJ1-2|NA|TRBV15|NA
CATSREGAGGYTF
TGTGCCACCAGCAGAGAGGGGGCTGGTGGCTACACCTTC
>TRBJ2-5|TRBD2|TRBV5-1|NA
CASSPNTKGGSGETQYF
TGCGCCAGCAGCCCCAACACGAAAGGCGGGAGCGGAGAGACCCAGTACTTC
>TRBJ2-7|TRBD1|TRBV3-1|few
CASSLGQGGGYEQYF
TGTGCCAGCAGCCTCGGACAGGGTGGAGGGTACGAGCAGTACTTC
>TRBJ2-7|NA|TRBV29-1|NA
CSVEARVLLF
TGCAGCGTTGAAGCCCGGGTTCTCCTCTTC
>TRBJ2-1|NA|TRBV5-4|few
CASSPNPGLYNEQFF
TGTGCCAGCAGCCCCAATCCGGGACTGTACAATGAGCAGTTCTTC
>TRBJ1-5|NA|TRBV12-3/TRBV12-4|NA
CASSPSSDLQHF
TGTGCCAGCAGCCCCTCATCGGATCTCCAGCATTTT
>TRBJ2-3|TRBD2|TRBV6-1|NA
CASSYRGEGTTDTQYF
TGTGCCAGCAGTTACCGGGGGGAGGGCACCACAGATACGCAGTATTTT
>TRBJ1-2|TRBD1|TRBV7-2|many
CASSPQGQGNYGYTF
TGTGCCAGCAGCCCCCAAGGACAGGGGAACTATGGCTACACCTTC
>TRBJ2-1|NA|TRBV7-2|NA
CASSPHPKDEQFF
TGTGCCAGCAGCCCCCACCCAAAGGATGAGCAGTTCTTC
>TRBJ2-1|NA|TRBV12-3/TRBV12-4|NA
CASTGVYYNEQFF
TGTGCCAGCACGGGAGTTTACTACAATGAGCAGTTCTTC
>TRBJ2-1|NA|TRBV7-2|NA
CASSHALAGGNEQFF
TGTGCCAGCAGCCATGCCCTGGCAGGCGGCAATGAGCAGTTCTTC
>TRBJ2-3|TRBD2|TRBV7-6|many
CASSLGGGSMTDTQYF
TGTGCCAGCAGCTTAGGGGGCGGGAGTATGACAGATACGCAGTATTTT
>TRBJ1-2|TRBD1|TRBV19|NA
CASSTGQGSYGYTF
TGTGCCAGTAGTACGGGACAGGGTTCTTATGGCTACACCTTC
>TRBJ1-2|NA|TRBV6-5|NA
CASSYGAEYGYTF
TGTGCCAGCAGTTACGGTGCAGAATATGGCTACACCTTC
>TRBJ2-7|TRBD2|TRBV10-3|NA
CAISGSGGYEQYF
TGTGCCATCAGTGGTAGCGGGGGGTACGAGCAGTACTTC
>TRBJ2-1|TRBD2|TRBV11-1|NA
CASSPRLAGDEQFF
TGTGCCAGCAGCCCCAGACTAGCGGGAGATGAGCAGTTCTTC
>TRBJ1-1|NA|TRBV20-1|NA
CSARSAGQIMNTEAFF
TGCAGTGCTAGATCGGCCGGACAGATCATGAACACTGAAGCTTTCTTT
>TRBJ2-3|TRBD2|TRBV7-2|many
CASSLDPKLARSDTQYF
TGTGCCAGCAGCTTAGACCCTAAACTAGCGAGATCAGATACGCAGTATTTT
>TRBJ1-6|TRBD1|TRBV20-1|NA
CSAIGGQGSSPLHF
TGCAGTGCTATAGGGGGACAGGGGTCTTCACCCCTCCACTTT
>TRBJ2-3|NA|TRBV28|NA
CASRPPFGAADTQYF
TGTGCCAGCAGGCCCCCGTTCGGTGCTGCAGATACGCAGTATTTT
>TRBJ1-1|TRBD1|TRBV28|few
CAILMTGGTEAFF
TGTGCCATCTTAATGACAGGGGGCACTGAAGCTTTCTTT
>TRBJ2-2|NA|TRBV30|NA
CAWSSGVLANTGELFF
TGTGCCTGGAGTTCTGGGGTCCTTGCGAACACCGGGGAGCTGTTTTTT
>TRBJ1-3|NA|TRBV19|NA
CASRILAGNTIYF
TGTGCCAGTAGGATTTTAGCTGGAAACACCATATATTTT
>TRBJ2-1|NA|TRBV5-1|NA
CASSLEVARAYNEQFF
TGCGCCAGCAGCTTGGAAGTCGCAAGGGCCTACAATGAGCAGTTCTTC
>TRBJ2-7|TRBD2|TRBV4-3|few
CASSPVTSGIYEQYF
TGCGCCAGCAGCCCCGTCACTAGCGGGATATACGAGCAGTACTTC
>TRBJ1-2|TRBD1|TRBV10-3|NA
CAISGRETGTDTYLYGYTF
TGTGCCATCAGTGGGAGGGAAACCGGGACAGACACCTACCTCTATGGCTACACCTTC
>TRBJ2-7|TRBD1|TRBV7-8|NA
CASSLARWSFVTRQGPYEQYF
TGTGCCAGCAGCTTAGCGCGCTGGAGTTTCGTTACCAGACAGGGCCCCTACGAGCAGTACTTC
>TRBJ1-5|NA|TRBV7-6|NA
CASSEQDQPQHF
TGTGCCAGCAGCGAACAAGATCAGCCCCAGCATTTT
>TRBJ1-1|NA|TRBV27|few
CASSPDLKNTEAFF
TGTGCCAGCAGCCCCGATCTTAAGAACACTGAAGCTTTCTTT
>TRBJ2-1|TRBD2|TRBV7-7|many
CASSLGSGNHNEQFF
TGTGCTAGCAGCTTAGGAAGCGGGAATCACAATGAGCAGTTCTTC
>TRBJ2-1|TRBD2|TRBV28|NA
CASSHTRLAGGVHEQFF
TGTGCCAGCAGTCACACTAGACTAGCGGGAGGAGTGCATGAGCAGTTCTTC
>TRBJ2-2|NA|TRBV19|NA
CASSAAGIGELFF
TGTGCCAGTAGTGCGGCGGGAATCGGGGAGCTGTTTTTT
>TRBJ1-5|NA|TRBV12-5|NA
CASGLARDSVLLGGNQPQHF
TGTGCTAGTGGTTTGGCCCGGGACTCCGTACTCCTCGGGGGCAATCAGCCCCAGCATTTT
>TRBJ2-7|TRBD2|TRBV6-6|NA
CASIAGTSDYEQYF
TGTGCCAGCATCGCCGGGACTAGCGACTACGAGCAGTACTTC
>TRBJ1-2|NA|TRBV7-8|few
CASSHAGVDGYTF
TGTGCCAGCAGCCACGCGGGGGTGGATGGCTACACCTTC
>TRBJ2-3|NA|TRBV24-1|NA
CATPDEGVATDTQYF
TGTGCCACCCCTGACGAGGGAGTAGCCACAGATACGCAGTATTTT
>TRBJ1-2|NA|TRBV20-1|few
CSASYSVNYGYTF
TGCAGTGCTTCATACAGCGTAAACTATGGCTACACCTTC